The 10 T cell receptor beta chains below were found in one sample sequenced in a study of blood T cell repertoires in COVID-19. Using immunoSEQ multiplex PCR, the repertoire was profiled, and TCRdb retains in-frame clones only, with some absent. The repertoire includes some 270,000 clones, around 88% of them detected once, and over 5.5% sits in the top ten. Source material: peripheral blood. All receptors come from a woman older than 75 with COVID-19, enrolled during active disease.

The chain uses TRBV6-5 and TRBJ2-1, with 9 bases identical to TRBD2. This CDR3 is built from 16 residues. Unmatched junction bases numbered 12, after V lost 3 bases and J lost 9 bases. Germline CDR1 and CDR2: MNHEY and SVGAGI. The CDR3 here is CASSYGRGGFMGEQFF. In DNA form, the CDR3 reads TGTGCCAGCAGTTATGGGCGGGGGGGATTTATGGGTGAGCAGTTCTTC.

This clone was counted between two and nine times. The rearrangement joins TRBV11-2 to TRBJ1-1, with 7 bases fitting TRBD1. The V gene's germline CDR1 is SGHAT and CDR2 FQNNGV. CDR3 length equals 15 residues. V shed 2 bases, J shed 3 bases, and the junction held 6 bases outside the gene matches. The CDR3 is CASSLLGGKYTEAFF. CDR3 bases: TGTGCCAGCAGCTTATTAGGGGGCAAATACACTGAAGCTTTCTTT.

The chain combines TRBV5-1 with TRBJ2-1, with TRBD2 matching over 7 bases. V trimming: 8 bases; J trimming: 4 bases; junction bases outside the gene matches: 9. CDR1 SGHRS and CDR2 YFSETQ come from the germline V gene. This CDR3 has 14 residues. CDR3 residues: CASCASGVYNEQFF. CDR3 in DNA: TGCGCCAGTTGTGCTAGCGGTGTTTACAATGAGCAGTTCTTC.

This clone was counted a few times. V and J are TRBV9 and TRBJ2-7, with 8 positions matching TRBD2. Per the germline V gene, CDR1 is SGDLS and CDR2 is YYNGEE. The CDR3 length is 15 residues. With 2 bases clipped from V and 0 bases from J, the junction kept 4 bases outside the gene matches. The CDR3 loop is CASSVSGASSYEQYF. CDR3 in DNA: TGTGCCAGCAGCGTTAGCGGGGCGAGCTCCTACGAGCAGTACTTC.

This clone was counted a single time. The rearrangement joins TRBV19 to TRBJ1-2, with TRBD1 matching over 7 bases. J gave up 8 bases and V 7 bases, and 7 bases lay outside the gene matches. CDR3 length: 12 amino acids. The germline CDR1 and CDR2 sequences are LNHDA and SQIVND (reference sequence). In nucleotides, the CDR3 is TGTGCCAGTAAATCAGGGGGTTCCGGCTACACCTTC. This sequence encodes CASKSGGSGYTF.

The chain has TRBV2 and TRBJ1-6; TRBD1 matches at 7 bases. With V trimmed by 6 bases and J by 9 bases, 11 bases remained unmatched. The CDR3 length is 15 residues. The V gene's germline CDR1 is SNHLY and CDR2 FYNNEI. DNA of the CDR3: TGTGCCAGCAGGGATTCAGACAGGGTGGGTTCACCCCTCCACTTT. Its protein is CASRDSDRVGSPLHF.

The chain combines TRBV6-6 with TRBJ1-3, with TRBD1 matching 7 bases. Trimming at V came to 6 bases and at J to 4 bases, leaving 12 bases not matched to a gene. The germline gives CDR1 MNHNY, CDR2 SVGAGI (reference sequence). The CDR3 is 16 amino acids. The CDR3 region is CASRPPNTGVGNTIYF. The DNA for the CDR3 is TGTGCCAGCAGACCACCGAATACAGGGGTAGGAAACACCATATATTTT.

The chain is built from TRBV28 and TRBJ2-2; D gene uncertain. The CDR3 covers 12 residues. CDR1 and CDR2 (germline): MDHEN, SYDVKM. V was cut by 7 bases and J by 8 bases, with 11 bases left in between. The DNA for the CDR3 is TGTGCCAGCAACGAGAGGTTGGGGGAGCTGTTTTTT. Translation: CASNERLGELFF.

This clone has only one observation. CDR3 DNA: TGTGCCAGCAGTGAGGGGGGAGCTAACTGGGGCTACACCTTC. This translates into CASSEGGANWGYTF. V gene TRBV6-1 combines with J gene TRBJ1-2, with TRBD1 as a possible D gene (5 bases). In germline, CDR1 is MNHNS, CDR2 SASEGT. The V end was cut by 3 bases, the J end by 8 bases, with 16 bases between. The CDR3 has 14 residues.

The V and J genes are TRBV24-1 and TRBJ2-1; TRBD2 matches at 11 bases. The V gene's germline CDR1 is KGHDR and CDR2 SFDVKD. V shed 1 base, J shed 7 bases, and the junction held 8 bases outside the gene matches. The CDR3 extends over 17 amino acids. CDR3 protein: CATSDFRASGGKNEQFF. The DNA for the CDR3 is TGTGCCACCAGTGATTTCCGGGCTAGCGGGGGGAAGAATGAGCAGTTCTTC.